These 5 T cell receptor beta chains were all obtained from the same sample, sequenced in a study of shared clonotypes between healthy human individuals. Profiling relied on immunoSEQ multiplex PCR, and the TCRdb table lists in-frame clones only, not all of them. This table holds a few million clones, about 92% found once. Sequenced input: naive CD4+ T cells from PBMCs. Subset of the sample: CD45RA+ positively selected. These receptor sequences come from a man between 18 and 29 years old in good health. Some clones in this sample may be carry-over from other donors' samples.

This sequence joins TRBV5-5 and TRBJ2-7; 10 nucleotides align to TRBD1. The J segment lost 7 bases and the V segment lost 6 bases, leaving 13 bases of the junction unmatched. CDR1 is SGHKS and CDR2 is YYEKEE in the germline V gene (reference sequence). This CDR3 is built from 15 residues. The CDR3: CASILVLTGGGEQYF. In nucleotides, the CDR3 is TGTGCCAGCATCCTTGTGCTGACAGGGGGCGGGGAGCAGTACTTC.

The V call is TRBV6-5, the J call TRBJ1-1; D call uncertain. CDR1 and CDR2 (germline): MNHEY, SVGAGI. The CDR3 length is 15 residues. The ends were cut back, 3 bases at V and 4 bases at J, with 15 bases in the middle. The CDR3 coding sequence is TGTGCCAGCAGTTATCAACCTGCGGCGGTCACTGAAGCTTTCTTT. It translates to CASSYQPAAVTEAFF.

CDR3 in DNA: TGCGCCAGCAGCTTGGGCGTGATTGGAAACACCATATATTTT. Protein: CASSLGVIGNTIYF. This rearrangement joins TRBV5-1 to TRBJ1-3; the D is unclear. The CDR3 is made up of 14 amino acids. The germline V gene has CDR1 SGHRS and CDR2 YFSETQ. Trimming took 0 bases from V and 3 from J, leaving 7 bases between them. Full variable domain (rest looked up from reference TRBV5-1 and TRBJ1-3): KAGVTQTPRYLIKTRGQQVTLSCSPISGHRSVSWYQQTPGQGLQFLFEYFSETQRNKGNFPGRFSGRQFSNSRSEMNVSTLELGDSALYLCASSLGVIGNTIYFGEGSWLTVV.

The chain joins TRBV7-2 to TRBJ2-1; 7 bases agree with TRBD1. The CDR3 is made up of 14 amino acids. Per the germline V gene, CDR1 is SGHTA and CDR2 is FQGNSA. V was pared by 4 bases and J by 6 bases, with 6 bases of the junction left unmatched. This CDR3 is CASSSPGQPNEQFF. The CDR3 DNA is TGTGCCAGCAGCTCCCCGGGACAGCCCAATGAGCAGTTCTTC.

The chain uses TRBV11-3 and TRBJ2-3; TRBD2 matches 11 bases. The CDR3 consists of 16 residues. With 5 bases clipped from V and 0 bases from J, the junction kept 4 bases outside the gene matches. Germline assignment: CDR1 SGHNT and CDR2 YENEEA. The CDR3 protein is CASSVGLAASTDTQYF. The CDR3, as DNA: TGTGCCAGCAGCGTGGGACTAGCGGCTAGCACAGATACGCAGTATTTT.